This is a list of T cell receptor beta chains from one sample in a study of neurological immune-mediated disorders. TCRdb reanalysed the 5' RACE reads using MiXCR and keeps one entry per CDR3 protein. Among 66,000 or so distinct CDR3 sequences listed, 4% to 6% were seen once. Sequenced material: PBMCs. These TCRs come from a woman aged 30 to 39 with multiple sclerosis. Each CDR3 is given with its conserved first and last residue. A D gene is named only where the DNA matches it firmly. Some rows mark clone size as missing; the rest say once, few, many or name a class of expanded clone.

abundance: -
j_gene: TRBJ1-5
v_gene: TRBV24-1
d_gene: -
CDR3nt: TGTGCCACCAGTGATTTCAGGAGCGACGAGCCCCAGCATTTT
CDR3aa: CATSDFRSDEPQHF

abundance: many
j_gene: TRBJ1-1
v_gene: TRBV7-2
d_gene: -
CDR3nt: TGTGCCAGCAGCTTCTTGGGGGGCACTGAAGCTTTCTTT
CDR3aa: CASSFLGGTEAFF

abundance: -
j_gene: TRBJ2-5
v_gene: TRBV20-1
d_gene: TRBD1
CDR3nt: TGCAGTGCTAGAAACCGGGACAGGGGTAGAAGAGAGACCCAGTACTTC
CDR3aa: CSARNRDRGRRETQYF

abundance: many
j_gene: TRBJ1-4
v_gene: TRBV5-1
d_gene: -
CDR3nt: TGCGCCAGCAGCTTGGCAGGGACTAATGGTGAAAAACTGTTTTTT
CDR3aa: CASSLAGTNGEKLFF

abundance: -
j_gene: TRBJ2-5
v_gene: TRBV5-1
d_gene: TRBD1
CDR3nt: TGCGCCAGCAGCATGGGACAGGGGAAAGAGACCCAGTACTTC
CDR3aa: CASSMGQGKETQYF

abundance: many
j_gene: TRBJ2-3
v_gene: TRBV7-7
d_gene: -
CDR3nt: TGTGCTAGCAGTCCTCTCACGCCAGATACGCAGTATTTT
CDR3aa: CASSPLTPDTQYF

abundance: many
j_gene: TRBJ1-6
v_gene: TRBV3-1
d_gene: TRBD1
CDR3nt: TGTGCCAGCAGTCTCGACAGGGCCTCACCCCTCCACTTT
CDR3aa: CASSLDRASPLHF

abundance: many
j_gene: TRBJ2-1
v_gene: TRBV20-1
d_gene: TRBD2
CDR3nt: TGCAGTGCTAGTTCCCCGCTTGGACTAGCGAGGTACAATGAGCAGTTCTTC
CDR3aa: CSASSPLGLARYNEQFF

abundance: -
j_gene: TRBJ1-5
v_gene: TRBV5-8
d_gene: -
CDR3nt: TGTGCCAGCAGCTTGCATCGGGAGAGAGGCGACAGTCAGCCCCAGAATTTT
CDR3aa: CASSLHRERGDSQPQNF

abundance: many
j_gene: TRBJ2-7
v_gene: TRBV7-9
d_gene: -
CDR3nt: TGTGCCAGCAGCAAACAGGGTGGTGTCTACGAGCAGTACTTC
CDR3aa: CASSKQGGVYEQYF

abundance: many
j_gene: TRBJ1-3
v_gene: TRBV7-8
d_gene: -
CDR3nt: TGTGCCAGCCGACCGGCCGGAGGAAACACCATATATTTT
CDR3aa: CASRPAGGNTIYF

abundance: -
j_gene: TRBJ2-1
v_gene: TRBV7-8
d_gene: TRBD2
CDR3nt: TGTGCCAGCAGCTCTCAAGCGGGGAGATACAATGAGCAGTTCTTC
CDR3aa: CASSSQAGRYNEQFF

abundance: many
j_gene: TRBJ1-2
v_gene: TRBV20-1
d_gene: -
CDR3nt: TGCAGTGCACGGGATGGGGGCTTCTATGGCTACACCTTC
CDR3aa: CSARDGGFYGYTF

abundance: many
j_gene: TRBJ1-1
v_gene: TRBV5-1
d_gene: -
CDR3nt: TGCGCCAGCAGCTTGTGGCTAACAGGGACTTCGACTGAAGCTTTCTTT
CDR3aa: CASSLWLTGTSTEAFF

abundance: many
j_gene: TRBJ2-7
v_gene: TRBV25-1
d_gene: -
CDR3nt: TGTGCCAGCAGTAACTACAGGAGCTCCTACGAGCAGTACTTC
CDR3aa: CASSNYRSSYEQYF

abundance: few
j_gene: TRBJ2-1
v_gene: TRBV5-5
d_gene: -
CDR3nt: TGTGCCAGCAGCTTTGCCAGGGGGGTAGAAAGCTCCTACAATGAGCAGTTCTTC
CDR3aa: CASSFARGVESSYNEQFF

abundance: many
j_gene: TRBJ2-7
v_gene: TRBV27
d_gene: TRBD1
CDR3nt: TGTGCCAGCAGTCCAGACAGGGGTCAATACGAGCAGTACTTC
CDR3aa: CASSPDRGQYEQYF

abundance: many
j_gene: TRBJ2-5
v_gene: TRBV5-6
d_gene: TRBD1
CDR3nt: TGTGCCAGCAGCTCCGACCGGGACAGGGCTGAGACCCAGTACTTC
CDR3aa: CASSSDRDRAETQYF

abundance: many
j_gene: TRBJ2-3
v_gene: TRBV7-9
d_gene: TRBD2
CDR3nt: TGTGCCAGCGCAAGAGGACTAGCGGCAAACACAGATACGCAGTATTTT
CDR3aa: CASARGLAANTDTQYF

abundance: many
j_gene: TRBJ2-3
v_gene: TRBV29-1
d_gene: -
CDR3nt: TGCAGCGGGGGGGGGGCGGACTACACAGATACGCAGTATTTT
CDR3aa: CSGGGADYTDTQYF

abundance: many
j_gene: TRBJ2-7
v_gene: TRBV29-1
d_gene: -
CDR3nt: TGCAGCGGCGGGACACCTTACGAGCAGTACTTC
CDR3aa: CSGGTPYEQYF

abundance: few
j_gene: TRBJ1-5
v_gene: TRBV7-9
d_gene: TRBD1
CDR3nt: TGTGCCAGCAGCTTAGGGGCAGGGGGTAGCAATCAGCCCCAGCATTTT
CDR3aa: CASSLGAGGSNQPQHF

abundance: -
j_gene: TRBJ2-6
v_gene: TRBV5-5
d_gene: TRBD2
CDR3nt: TGTGCCAGCAGCTTGCGGGGGGCTGGGGCCAACGTCCTGACTTTC
CDR3aa: CASSLRGAGANVLTF

abundance: many
j_gene: TRBJ2-1
v_gene: TRBV2
d_gene: TRBD1
CDR3nt: TGTGCCAGCAGTGGGACAGGGTACAATGAGCAGTTCTTC
CDR3aa: CASSGTGYNEQFF

abundance: many
j_gene: TRBJ1-4
v_gene: TRBV5-1
d_gene: TRBD1
CDR3nt: TGCGCCAGCAGCGCCGGGACAGGCAGAGAAAAACTGTTTTTT
CDR3aa: CASSAGTGREKLFF